The 15 T cell receptor beta chains given below trace back to one sample, sequenced in a study of CD8+ T cells in alopecia areata. The authors extracted RNA and reverse transcribed it into cDNA as the sequencing template. Assay used: immunoSEQ multiplex PCR; TCRdb lists only in-frame clones, some missing. The table shows 90,000 to 120,000 clones, with 55% to 60% occurring only once. Material for sequencing was NKG2D-low CD8+ T cells sorted from blood. These receptors originate from a human donor with alopecia areata.

The V and J genes are TRBV30 and TRBJ2-1; the match to TRBD2 covers 11 bases. This CDR3 is 14 amino acids long. V shed 0 bases and J 15 bases; nucleotides not matched to a gene: 10. CDR1 GTSNPN and CDR2 SVGIG come from the germline V gene (reference sequence). The CDR3 spells CAWSVLELAGAPFF. DNA of the CDR3: TGTGCCTGGAGTGTACTAGAACTAGCGGGAGCCCCGTTCTTC.

This clone occurred a few times. The rearrangement links TRBV28 to TRBJ1-5; unclear D gene. CDR1 is MDHEN and CDR2 is SYDVKM in the germline V gene. The CDR3 runs to 12 residues. Trimming took 3 bases from V and 10 from J, leaving 10 bases between them. This chain's CDR3 is CASSLASRPQHF. In nucleotides, the CDR3 is TGTGCCAGCAGTTTGGCCAGCAGACCCCAGCATTTT.

The J gene is TRBJ1-1, the V gene TRBV9, with D hard to call. This CDR3 has 12 amino acids. Germline values: CDR1 SGDLS, CDR2 YYNGEE. The V gene lost 3 bases and the J gene lost 4 bases, with 7 bases spanning the gap. The CDR3 sequence is CASSGIGTEAFF. Here the CDR3 DNA reads TGTGCCAGCAGCGGTATCGGCACTGAAGCTTTCTTT.

V is TRBV28 and J is TRBJ2-7, with 7 bases lining up with TRBD1. The CDR3 totals 13 residues. In germline, CDR1 is MDHEN, CDR2 SYDVKM. Unmatched junction bases numbered 6, after V lost 6 bases and J lost 4 bases. The CDR3: CASRKGADYEQYF. In DNA, the CDR3 is TGTGCCAGCAGGAAGGGGGCCGATTACGAGCAGTACTTC.

This clone was seen a handful of times. The chain carries TRBV27 and TRBJ2-2; the D gene could be TRBD1 or TRBD2 (5 bases each). This CDR3 spans 11 amino acids. Between the trimmed V and J ends, which lost 8 bases and 7 bases, there was a span of 8 bases. Per germline, CDR1 MNHEY and CDR2 SMNVEV (reference sequence). DNA of the CDR3: TGTGCCAGCGGGACGTTCGGGGAGCTGTTTTTT. This translates into CASGTFGELFF.

J is TRBJ2-6 and V is TRBV7-9; D perhaps matches TRBD1 (5 bases). Germline V gives CDR1 SEHNR, CDR2 FQNEAQ (reference sequence). Deletions cut 5 bases from V and 0 bases from J, with 11 bases between. CDR3 length: 16 amino acids. Written as DNA, the CDR3 is TGTGCCAGCAGCCAAGGAGACAGCTCTGGGGCCAACGTCCTGACTTTC. This sequence encodes CASSQGDSSGANVLTF.

This clone came up a few times. The gene calls are TRBV30 and TRBJ1-3; the D is unclear. The CDR3 loop spans 13 amino acids. Germline V CDR1 and CDR2: GTSNPN, SVGIG (reference sequence). The V gene lost 6 bases and the J gene lost 0 bases, with 9 bases spanning the gap. CDR3 nucleotides: TGTGCCTGCCAAGCCGTCTCTGGAAACACCATATATTTT. This translates into CACQAVSGNTIYF.

A single count supports this clone. The chain joins TRBV5-1 to TRBJ2-1, with a possible D match to TRBD2 (5 bases). V dropped 1 base and J dropped 1 base, with 12 bases sitting between them. Germline values: CDR1 SGHRS, CDR2 YFSETQ. There are 16 residues in the CDR3. DNA of the CDR3: TGCGCCAGCAGCTTGCTAGCCTTCGCGTCCTACAATGAGCAGTTCTTC. It is translated as CASSLLAFASYNEQFF.

V and J are TRBV13 and TRBJ2-7, with 14 bases aligning to TRBD2. Germline CDR1 PRHDT, CDR2 FYEKMQ (reference sequence). This CDR3 is built from 15 residues. The V and J ends lost 5 bases and 7 bases, in that order; junction bases with no gene match: 7. For the CDR3, the DNA is TGTGCCAGCAGCGACCGACTAGCGGGAGGGTTGGAGCAGTACTTC. It yields the protein CASSDRLAGGLEQYF.

This clone turned up a few times. V usage is TRBV15 and J usage is TRBJ1-2; D is uncertain. V was pared by 5 bases and J by 6 bases, with 13 bases between. This CDR3 spans 13 amino acids. Germline V gives CDR1 LNHNV, CDR2 YYDKDF (reference sequence). CDR3 sequence (DNA): TGTGCCACCAGCCTCGGCGTGAGGGATGGCTACACCTTC. Translation: CATSLGVRDGYTF.

J is TRBJ2-6 and V is TRBV6-1; 7 nucleotides line up with TRBD1. The germline gives CDR1 MNHNS, CDR2 SASEGT. V lost 6 bases, J lost 3 bases, and 5 bases stayed unmatched. This CDR3 has 15 residues. Here the CDR3 DNA reads TGTGCCAGCAGATCCACAGGGGATGGGGCCAACGTCCTGACTTTC. This translates into CASRSTGDGANVLTF.

This clone was seen more than once but under ten times. The chain is built from TRBV27 and TRBJ2-2; possible D gene TRBD1, 6 bases. This CDR3 is built from 14 residues. The germline V and J ends were trimmed by 5 bases and 7 bases, with 14 bases remaining between them. CDR1 is MNHEY, CDR2 SMNVEV, per germline (reference sequence). The CDR3 sequence is CASSSPSGDGELFF. The CDR3 DNA is TGTGCCAGCAGTAGCCCCTCAGGGGACGGGGAGCTGTTTTTT.

The chain carries TRBV7-9 and TRBJ1-1; 8 bases line up with TRBD1. Germline values: CDR1 SEHNR, CDR2 FQNEAQ (reference sequence). The CDR3 runs to 11 residues. Trimming removed 5 bases from V and 11 bases from J; junction bases left unmatched: 4. Here the CDR3 reads CASSPDRVAFF. The CDR3 DNA reads TGTGCCAGCAGCCCGGACAGGGTGGCTTTCTTT.

The chain is built from TRBV7-3 and TRBJ2-1, with 9 bases that match TRBD2. V was clipped by 2 bases and J by 10 bases; unmatched bases: 12. The V gene's germline CDR1 is SGHTA and CDR2 FQGTGA. The CDR3 runs 16 residues. CDR3 coding DNA: TGTGCCAGCAGCTTATCCTCTAGCGGGACCGAATCCGAGCAGTTCTTC. It is translated as CASSLSSSGTESEQFF.

This chain links TRBV10-3 with TRBJ2-7; 9 positions match TRBD2. Germline lookup yields CDR1 ENHRY and CDR2 SYGVKD. The V and J ends lost 4 bases and 2 bases, in that order; junction bases with no gene match: 3. The length of the CDR3 is 14 residues. CDR3 region: CAISAAGGAYEQYF. CDR3 DNA sequence: TGTGCCATCAGTGCTGCGGGAGGGGCCTACGAGCAGTACTTC.